A selection of T cell receptor beta chains follows, all from one sample in a study of HIV-infected children after antiretroviral therapy interruption. TCRdb used MiXCR to reprocess the 3' RACE reads, holding one entry per CDR3 protein. The repertoire has about 86,000 distinct CDR3 sequences, about 6.9% of them found once; the top ten carry about 1.1%. The sample was CD45RA+ CD4+ T cells from PBMCs, pooled from several time points, taken from a donor given antiretroviral therapy, either interrupted or continuous. The receptors here all came from a pool of human donors with HIV. CDR3s include the opening cysteine and the closing phenylalanine or tryptophan.

J gene: TRBJ2-6
V gene: TRBV21-1
CDR3 protein: CASAPGTGSDPGANVLTF

J gene: TRBJ2-3
V gene: TRBV7-2
CDR3 protein: CASSLEGGIDTQYF

J gene: TRBJ1-5
V gene: TRBV19
CDR3 protein: CASSIMFSNQPQHF

J gene: TRBJ1-4
V gene: TRBV24-1
CDR3 protein: CATSDFEDDEKLFF

J gene: TRBJ1-5
V gene: TRBV19
CDR3 protein: CASSSEDPSNQPQHF

J gene: TRBJ2-5
V gene: TRBV6-1
CDR3 protein: CASRLGLETQYF

J gene: TRBJ1-1
V gene: TRBV5-1
CDR3 protein: CASSLGVGNTEAFF

J gene: TRBJ2-5
V gene: TRBV7-9
CDR3 protein: CASSLRLQETQYF

J gene: TRBJ2-7
V gene: TRBV20-1
CDR3 protein: CSGLAGFTYEQYF

J gene: TRBJ1-1
V gene: TRBV10-3
CDR3 protein: CAISEYTGASGTEAFF

J gene: TRBJ1-5
V gene: TRBV4-2
CDR3 protein: CASSQRDRGKEPQHF

J gene: TRBJ2-1
V gene: TRBV18
CDR3 protein: CASSPPGLPSYNEQFF

J gene: TRBJ2-1
V gene: TRBV5-1
CDR3 protein: CASNRDSSYNEQFF

J gene: TRBJ2-1
V gene: TRBV10-2
CDR3 protein: CASRGGLAGYNEQFF

J gene: TRBJ1-1
V gene: TRBV5-1
CDR3 protein: CASSLQGSMNTEAFF

J gene: TRBJ2-5
V gene: TRBV5-1
CDR3 protein: CASSLTGEETQYF

J gene: TRBJ2-1
V gene: TRBV15
CDR3 protein: CATSRVKGTGVGNEQFF

J gene: TRBJ1-1
V gene: TRBV5-6
CDR3 protein: CASSFAENTEAFF

J gene: TRBJ2-7
V gene: TRBV15
CDR3 protein: CATSRDPPRGASYEQYF

J gene: TRBJ1-2
V gene: TRBV16
CDR3 protein: CASSEQGIHGYTF

J gene: TRBJ2-7
V gene: TRBV6-6
CDR3 protein: CASSDAGLGVEQYF

J gene: TRBJ2-3
V gene: TRBV12-3/TRBV12-4
CDR3 protein: CASSFAGRLAQYF

J gene: TRBJ2-6
V gene: TRBV5-1
CDR3 protein: CASSKSQDSGANVLTF

J gene: TRBJ2-1
V gene: TRBV7-3
CDR3 protein: CASSSRSLAPYNEQFF

J gene: TRBJ2-3
V gene: TRBV29-1
CDR3 protein: CSVDLVDTQYF

J gene: TRBJ2-1
V gene: TRBV7-9
CDR3 protein: CASSLYAGGREQFF

J gene: TRBJ2-7
V gene: TRBV20-1
CDR3 protein: CSARRGTGSNYEQYF

J gene: TRBJ2-7
V gene: TRBV20-1
CDR3 protein: CSGSRDSLSYEQYF

J gene: TRBJ2-3
V gene: TRBV29-1
CDR3 protein: CSVGSGRPDTQYF

J gene: TRBJ2-3
V gene: TRBV7-2
CDR3 protein: CASSAREASTQYF

J gene: TRBJ2-2
V gene: TRBV19
CDR3 protein: CASSIRAANTGELFF

J gene: TRBJ1-2
V gene: TRBV20-1
CDR3 protein: CSARGQFSNYGYTF

J gene: TRBJ2-7
V gene: TRBV3-1
CDR3 protein: CASSQGWDRVYEQYF

J gene: TRBJ2-3
V gene: TRBV11-2
CDR3 protein: CASSPTGGSAETLYF

J gene: TRBJ1-1
V gene: TRBV11-2
CDR3 protein: CASSGGADTEAFF

J gene: TRBJ1-2
V gene: TRBV12-3/TRBV12-4
CDR3 protein: CASSSYRDNYGYTF

J gene: TRBJ1-2
V gene: TRBV27
CDR3 protein: CASSLKSSPGRDRRHYGYTF

J gene: TRBJ2-7
V gene: TRBV28
CDR3 protein: CASGRRGTASEQYF

J gene: TRBJ1-2
V gene: TRBV10-3
CDR3 protein: CAIGRPDGYTF

J gene: TRBJ2-3
V gene: TRBV5-1
CDR3 protein: CASSRPGGYTQYF

J gene: TRBJ2-1
V gene: TRBV20-1
CDR3 protein: CSADRTSGRANSYNEQFF

J gene: TRBJ2-7
V gene: TRBV13
CDR3 protein: CVSKGRGGRTNYEQYF

J gene: TRBJ2-1
V gene: TRBV6-1
CDR3 protein: CASSEAGANNEQFF

J gene: TRBJ1-1
V gene: TRBV7-2
CDR3 protein: CASSPRASVGGGTEAFF

J gene: TRBJ2-3
V gene: TRBV5-1
CDR3 protein: CASSLAPGLSTDTQYF

J gene: TRBJ2-3
V gene: TRBV12-3/TRBV12-4
CDR3 protein: CASSTDVVGTDTQYF

J gene: TRBJ2-7
V gene: TRBV29-1
CDR3 protein: CSVAEIYEQYF